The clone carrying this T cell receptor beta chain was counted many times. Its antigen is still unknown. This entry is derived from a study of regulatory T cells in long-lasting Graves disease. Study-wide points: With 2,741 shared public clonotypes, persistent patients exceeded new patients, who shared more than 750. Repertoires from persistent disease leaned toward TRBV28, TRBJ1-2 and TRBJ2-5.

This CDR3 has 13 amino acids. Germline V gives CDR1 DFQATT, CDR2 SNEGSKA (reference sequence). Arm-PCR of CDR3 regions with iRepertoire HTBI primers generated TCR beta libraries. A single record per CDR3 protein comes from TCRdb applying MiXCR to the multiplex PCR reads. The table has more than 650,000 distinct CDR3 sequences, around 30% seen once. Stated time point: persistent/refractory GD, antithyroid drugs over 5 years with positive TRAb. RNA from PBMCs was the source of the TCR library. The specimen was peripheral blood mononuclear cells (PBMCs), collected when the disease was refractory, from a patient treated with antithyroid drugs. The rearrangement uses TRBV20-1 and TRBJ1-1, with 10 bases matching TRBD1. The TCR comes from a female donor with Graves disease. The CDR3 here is CSAGTGVNTEAFF. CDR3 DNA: TGCAGCGCCGGGACAGGGGTCAACACTGAAGCTTTCTTT.